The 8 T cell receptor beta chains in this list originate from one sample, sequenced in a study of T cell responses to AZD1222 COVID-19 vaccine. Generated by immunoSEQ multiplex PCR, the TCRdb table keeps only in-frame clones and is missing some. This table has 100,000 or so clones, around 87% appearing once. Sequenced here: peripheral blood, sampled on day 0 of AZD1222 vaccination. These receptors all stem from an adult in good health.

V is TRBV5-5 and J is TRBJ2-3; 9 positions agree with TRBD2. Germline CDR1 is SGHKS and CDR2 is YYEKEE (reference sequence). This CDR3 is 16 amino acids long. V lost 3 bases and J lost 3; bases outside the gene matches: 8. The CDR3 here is CASSYLSAGGTDTQYF. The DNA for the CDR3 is TGTGCCAGCAGCTACCTCAGCGCGGGGGGGACAGATACGCAGTATTTT.

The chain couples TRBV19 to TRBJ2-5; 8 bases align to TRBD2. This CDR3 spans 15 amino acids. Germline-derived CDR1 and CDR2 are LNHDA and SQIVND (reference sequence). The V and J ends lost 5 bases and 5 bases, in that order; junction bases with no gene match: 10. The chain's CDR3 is CASSPAAGVGETQYF. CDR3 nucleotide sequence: TGTGCCAGTAGTCCAGCAGCGGGAGTGGGGGAGACCCAGTACTTC.

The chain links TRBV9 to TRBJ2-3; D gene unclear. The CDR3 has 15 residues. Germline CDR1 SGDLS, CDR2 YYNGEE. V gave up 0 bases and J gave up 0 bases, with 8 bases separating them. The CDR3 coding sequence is TGTGCCAGCAGCGTAGACCCGAGCAGCACAGATACGCAGTATTTT. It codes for CASSVDPSSTDTQYF.

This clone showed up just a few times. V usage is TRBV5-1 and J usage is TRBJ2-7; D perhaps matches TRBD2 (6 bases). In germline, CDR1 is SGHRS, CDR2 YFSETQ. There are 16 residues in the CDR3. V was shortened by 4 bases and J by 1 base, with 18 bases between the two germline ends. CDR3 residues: CASSTGGAGTSYEQYF. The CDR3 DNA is TGCGCCAGCAGCACCGGCGGGGCAGGTACTTCCTACGAGCAGTACTTC.

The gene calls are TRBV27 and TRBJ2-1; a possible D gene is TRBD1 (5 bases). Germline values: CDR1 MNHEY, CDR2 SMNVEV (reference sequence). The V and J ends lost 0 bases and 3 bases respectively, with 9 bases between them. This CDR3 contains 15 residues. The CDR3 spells CASSLSAGYYNEQFF. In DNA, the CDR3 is TGTGCCAGCAGTTTATCGGCAGGGTACTACAATGAGCAGTTCTTC.

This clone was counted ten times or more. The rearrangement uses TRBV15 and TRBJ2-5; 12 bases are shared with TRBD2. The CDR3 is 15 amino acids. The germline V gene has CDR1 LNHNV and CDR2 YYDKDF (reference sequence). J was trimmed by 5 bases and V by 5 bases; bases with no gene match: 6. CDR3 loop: CATSSGTSGPETQYF. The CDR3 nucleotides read TGTGCCACCAGCTCCGGGACTAGCGGGCCGGAGACCCAGTACTTC.

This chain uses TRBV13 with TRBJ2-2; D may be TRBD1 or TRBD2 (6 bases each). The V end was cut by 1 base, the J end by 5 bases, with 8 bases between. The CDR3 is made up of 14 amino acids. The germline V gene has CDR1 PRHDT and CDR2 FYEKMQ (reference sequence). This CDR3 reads CASSLEGGTGELFF. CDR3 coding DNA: TGTGCCAGCAGCTTAGAAGGGGGGACCGGGGAGCTGTTTTTT.

The CDR3: CASSLGGGPYGYTF. In DNA form, the CDR3 reads TGCGCCAGCAGCTTGGGGGGAGGGCCTTATGGCTACACCTTC. The chain joins TRBV5-1 to TRBJ1-2; no reliable D call. The germline gives CDR1 SGHRS, CDR2 YFSETQ. This CDR3 contains 14 residues. The germline V and J ends were trimmed by 0 bases and 5 bases, with 11 bases remaining between them.